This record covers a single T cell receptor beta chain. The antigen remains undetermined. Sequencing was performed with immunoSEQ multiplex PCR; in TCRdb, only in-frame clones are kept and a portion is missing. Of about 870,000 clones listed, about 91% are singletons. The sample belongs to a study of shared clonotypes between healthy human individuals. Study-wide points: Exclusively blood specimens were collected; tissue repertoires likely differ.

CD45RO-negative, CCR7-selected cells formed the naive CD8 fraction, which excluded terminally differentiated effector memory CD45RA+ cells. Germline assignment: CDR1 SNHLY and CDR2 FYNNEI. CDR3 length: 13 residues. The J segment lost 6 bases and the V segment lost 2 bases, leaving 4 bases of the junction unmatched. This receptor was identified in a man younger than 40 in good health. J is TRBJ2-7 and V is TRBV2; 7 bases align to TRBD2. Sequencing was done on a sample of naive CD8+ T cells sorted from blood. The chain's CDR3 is CASSETGGIEQYF. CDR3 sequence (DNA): TGTGCCAGCAGTGAAACGGGGGGAATCGAGCAGTACTTC.